Presented here are 27 T cell receptor beta chains from one specimen sequenced in a study of lymphopenia after photon versus proton radiotherapy. Clones were read by immunoSEQ multiplex PCR, and TCRdb kept only the in-frame ones, dropping some. This table holds around 24,000 clones, 85% found once. The sequencing used peripheral blood, collected from a patient treated with photon-based radiotherapy. The receptors here all came from a man in his thirties or forties with gastric cancer.

Only one count was recorded for this clone. The J gene is TRBJ2-5, the V gene TRBV7-2; D remains unclear. Per the germline V gene, CDR1 is SGHTA and CDR2 is FQGNSA. V shed 3 bases and J shed 2 bases, with 13 bases lying between them. This CDR3 contains 15 residues. The CDR3 bases are TGTGCCAGCAGCTTGGTATGGGGTTTTCAAGAGACCCAGTACTTC. Its translation: CASSLVWGFQETQYF.

V gene TRBV5-4 combines with J gene TRBJ2-7, with D perhaps assigned TRBD1 or TRBD2 (5 bases each). The V end lost 4 bases, the J end lost 4 bases, and 15 bases lay between the germline ends. The V gene's germline CDR1 is SGHNT and CDR2 YYREEE (reference sequence). The CDR3 is 14 amino acids. Written as DNA, the CDR3 is TGTGCCAGCAGCCCGGGACGCTTCCTATACGAGCAGTACTTC. Its translation is CASSPGRFLYEQYF.

The chain recombines TRBV18 with TRBJ2-1; D is uncertain. The V gene's germline CDR1 is KGHSH and CDR2 LQKENI. The germline V and J ends were trimmed by 2 bases and 10 bases, with 6 bases remaining between them. CDR3 length equals 11 residues. The CDR3 DNA reads as TGTGCCAGCTCACCAGACCGGGAGCAGTTCTTC. Its translation is CASSPDREQFF.

The chain employs TRBV2 and TRBJ2-7; D is possibly TRBD1 (6 bases). V was pared by 4 bases and J by 5 bases, with 18 bases between. The CDR3 runs 15 residues. Germline V CDR1 and CDR2: SNHLY, FYNNEI. The CDR3 loop reads CASSVRGWGPHEQYF. In DNA form, the CDR3 reads TGTGCCAGCAGTGTGCGCGGATGGGGGCCCCACGAGCAGTACTTC.

The J gene is TRBJ1-2, the V gene TRBV9, with D possibly matching TRBD1 (6 bases). The germline gives CDR1 SGDLS, CDR2 YYNGEE. The CDR3 runs to 13 residues. V dropped 2 bases and J dropped 3 bases, with 8 bases sitting between them. This CDR3 reads CASSVEGDYGYTF. DNA of the CDR3: TGTGCCAGCAGCGTGGAGGGGGACTATGGCTACACCTTC.

The V and J genes are TRBV28 and TRBJ2-7; D gene unclear. From germline, CDR1 is MDHEN and CDR2 SYDVKM. Deletions cut 4 bases from V and 0 bases from J, with 7 bases between. This CDR3 has 13 residues. The CDR3 DNA reads as TGTGCCAGCAGTTACAGCTACTCCTACGAGCAGTACTTC. Its translation: CASSYSYSYEQYF.

This CDR3 reads CASSSAGHGPGELFF. The CDR3, as DNA: TGTGCCAGCAGCTCCGCGGGACACGGCCCCGGGGAGCTGTTTTTT. The chain links TRBV11-1 to TRBJ2-2; perhaps D is TRBD1 or TRBD2 (6 bases each). The germline CDR1 and CDR2 sequences are SGHAT and FQDESV (reference sequence). The length of the CDR3 is 15 residues. The V and J ends lost 4 bases and 6 bases respectively, with 15 bases between them.

This chain uses TRBV18 with TRBJ2-1, with TRBD2 as a possible D gene (5 bases). Trimming removed 0 bases at V and 5 bases at J, with 11 bases between. Germline V gives CDR1 KGHSH, CDR2 LQKENI. This CDR3 is built from 15 residues. Here the CDR3 DNA reads TGTGCCAGCTCACCACCCTCCCTAGCCGACAATGAGCAGTTCTTC. Its protein product is CASSPPSLADNEQFF.

This clone was observed once. The V and J genes are TRBV2 and TRBJ2-2; 7 positions agree with TRBD1. Germline lookup yields CDR1 SNHLY and CDR2 FYNNEI. V lost 11 bases and J lost 6; bases outside the gene matches: 12. The CDR3 covers 14 residues. CDR3 amino acids: CAVPQGVMAGELFF. For the CDR3, the DNA is TGTGCCGTACCTCAGGGGGTAATGGCCGGGGAGCTGTTTTTT.

About this clone itself: At one end the junction does not follow the germline gene, possibly because of a read error. This rearrangement joins TRBV5-4 to TRBJ1-1; D is uncertain. The CDR3 totals 13 residues. Germline V gene sequence: CDR1 SGHNT, CDR2 YYREEE (reference sequence). This CDR3 reads CASSPGPNTEAFF. In DNA, the CDR3 is TGCGCCAGCAGCCCGGGCCCAAACACTGAAGCTTTCTTT.

The chain couples TRBV19 to TRBJ2-1; D gene uncertain. Germline V gene lookup returns CDR1 LNHDA and CDR2 SQIVND (reference sequence). The CDR3 loop spans 16 amino acids. Trimming stripped 6 bases from V and 6 bases from J, with 21 bases between. The CDR3 DNA is TGTGCCAGTAGACCCCTCAACGGGCACAAAACCAATGAGCAGTTCTTC. Encoded protein: CASRPLNGHKTNEQFF.

This clone came up once. The V call is TRBV7-9, the J call TRBJ2-5; 9 bases align to TRBD2. Germline V CDR1 and CDR2: SEHNR, FQNEAQ (reference sequence). CDR3 length equals 14 residues. V lost 5 bases to trimming and J lost 5 bases; unmatched junction nucleotides: 6. The DNA for the CDR3 is TGTGCCAGCAGCCTAGGACTAGCGTCGGAGACCCAGTACTTC. Protein product: CASSLGLASETQYF. The entire variable domain, with the rest obtained from reference TRBV7-9 and TRBJ2-5, is as follows: DTGVSQNPRHKITKRGQNVTFRCDPISEHNRLYWYRQTLGQGPEFLTYFQNEAQLEKSRLLSDRFSAERPKGSFSTLEIQRTEQGDSAMYLCASSLGLASETQYFGPGTRLLVL.

The chain carries TRBV5-6 and TRBJ2-3; 8 positions match TRBD2. CDR3 length equals 15 residues. With V trimmed by 1 base and J by 1 base, 2 bases remained unmatched. Germline CDR1 and CDR2: SGHDT and YYEEEE. The chain's CDR3 is CASSLLREGTDTQYF. CDR3 nucleotide sequence: TGTGCCAGCAGCTTGTTGCGGGAGGGCACAGATACGCAGTATTTT.

This clone has only a few counts. The chain is built from TRBV6-5 and TRBJ2-7; 9 nucleotides match TRBD1. The CDR3 has 14 amino acids. Per the germline V gene, CDR1 is MNHEY and CDR2 is SVGAGI. V was pared by 0 bases and J by 3 bases, with 0 bases of the junction left unmatched. CDR3: CASSYSGQGYEQYF. The CDR3, as DNA: TGTGCCAGCAGTTACTCGGGACAGGGCTACGAGCAGTACTTC.

The chain is built from TRBV28 and TRBJ2-7; the D is unclear. This CDR3 region has 11 residues. The V gene lost 3 bases and the J gene lost 6 bases, with 6 bases spanning the gap. The germline gives CDR1 MDHEN, CDR2 SYDVKM. CDR3 sequence: CASSFLGEQYF. In nucleotides, the CDR3 is TGTGCCAGCAGTTTCCTCGGCGAGCAGTACTTC.

Judged by abundance, this clone is medium-sized. The same CDR3 is also encoded by other DNA sequences in this sample. This rearrangement joins TRBV28 to TRBJ2-2; a weak D match, TRBD2 (5 bases). This CDR3 has 12 amino acids. The germline V gene has CDR1 MDHEN and CDR2 SYDVKM. The V end lost 10 bases, the J end lost 2 bases, and 8 bases lay between the germline ends. DNA for the CDR3: TGTGCCATCTCGGGAAACACCGGGGAGCTGTTTTTT. Translation gives CAISGNTGELFF.

The chain combines TRBV6-1 with TRBJ1-2; no reliable D call. Germline CDR1 is MNHNS and CDR2 is SASEGT. The CDR3 consists of 14 residues. Trimming took 2 bases from V and 2 from J, leaving 9 bases between them. CDR3 protein: CASSEKGGNYGYTF. Written as DNA, the CDR3 is TGTGCCAGCAGTGAAAAAGGCGGAAACTATGGCTACACCTTC.

CDR3 nucleotide sequence: TGTGCCAGCGGCCGGGACGTCGCACTCTATGGCTACACCTTC. Translating gives CASGRDVALYGYTF. The rearrangement uses TRBV27 and TRBJ1-2; possible D gene TRBD1, 5 bases. With 8 bases removed from V and 4 bases from J, the gap between germline ends came to 17 bases. Germline assignment: CDR1 MNHEY and CDR2 SMNVEV (reference sequence). The CDR3 totals 14 residues.

The V and J genes are TRBV9 and TRBJ2-2; D might be TRBD1 (6 bases). This CDR3 contains 13 residues. Trimming pared 6 bases from V and 1 base from J, leaving 7 bases between. Germline CDR1 SGDLS, CDR2 YYNGEE. CDR3 region: CASTQGNTGELFF. CDR3 coding DNA: TGTGCCAGCACACAGGGGAACACCGGGGAGCTGTTTTTT.

This rearrangement joins TRBV7-2 to TRBJ1-2; D gene ambiguous. The ends were cut back, 5 bases at V and 0 bases at J, with 13 bases in the middle. CDR1 is SGHTA, CDR2 FQGNSA, per germline. There are 15 residues in the CDR3. In DNA, the CDR3 is TGTGCCAGCAGCCCTCAGGTTACGTCTAACTATGGCTACACCTTC. Translation gives CASSPQVTSNYGYTF. The entire variable domain, with the rest obtained from reference TRBV7-2 and TRBJ1-2, is as follows: GAGVSQSPSNKVTEKGKDVELRCDPISGHTALYWYRQSLGQGLEFLIYFQGNSAPDKSGLPSDRFSAERTGGSVSTLTIQRTQQEDSAVYLCASSPQVTSNYGYTFGSGTRLTVV.

This clone was observed a single time. The chain is built from TRBV7-3 and TRBJ2-5; the D call may be TRBD1 or TRBD2 (5 bases each). Germline-derived CDR1 and CDR2 are SGHTA and FQGTGA. This CDR3 spans 15 amino acids. V was clipped by 0 bases and J by 5 bases, with 13 bases between them. CDR3 coding DNA: TGTGCCAGCAGCTTAACACCCGGGGCCGAGGAGACCCAGTACTTC. The encoded protein is CASSLTPGAEETQYF.

This clone was counted once. The chain has TRBV12-5 and TRBJ2-2; 8 bases fit TRBD2. This CDR3 has 15 amino acids. The germline V gene has CDR1 LGHNT and CDR2 FRNRAP. The trim removed 2 bases at V and 4 bases at J, leaving 3 bases unmatched. The CDR3 bases are TGTGCTAGTGGTTTGACGGGGGGGATCACCGGGGAGCTGTTTTTT. Protein product: CASGLTGGITGELFF.

For the CDR3, the DNA is TGTGCCAGCAGTGATAGAAGTGAGATAGTGTTTTTT. Amino acids: CASSDRSEIVFF. The chain joins TRBV2 to TRBJ1-4; D is ambiguous. Germline V gene sequence: CDR1 SNHLY, CDR2 FYNNEI. This CDR3 contains 12 residues. Trimming pared 3 bases from V and 15 bases from J, leaving 14 bases between.

The chain combines TRBV6-1 with TRBJ1-2, with TRBD1 matching 10 bases. V shed 6 bases, J shed 1 base, and the junction held 2 bases outside the gene matches. The CDR3 length is 14 residues. Germline-derived CDR1 and CDR2 are MNHNS and SASEGT. The CDR3 nucleotides are TGTGCCAGCAGGGACAGGGGGAATAACTATGGCTACACCTTC. Translating gives CASRDRGNNYGYTF.

The V call is TRBV25-1, the J call TRBJ1-5; D is undetermined. The CDR3 has 14 amino acids. Germline loops: CDR1 MGHDK, CDR2 SYGVNS. The germline V and J ends were trimmed by 4 bases and 3 bases, with 10 bases remaining between them. The CDR3 loop is CASSVAGFNQPQHF. CDR3 in DNA: TGTGCCAGCAGTGTGGCAGGCTTCAATCAGCCCCAGCATTTT.

The chain recombines TRBV11-3 with TRBJ2-1; D remains unclear. The CDR3 sequence is 14 residues long. The V gene lost 0 bases and the J gene lost 5 bases, with 8 bases spanning the gap. The germline CDR1 and CDR2 sequences are SGHNT and YENEEA. CDR3 bases: TGTGCCAGCAGCTTAGAGGCCGTGGACAATGAGCAGTTCTTC. Translation gives CASSLEAVDNEQFF.

The chain has TRBV28 and TRBJ1-2, with unresolved D. This CDR3 region has 11 residues. V lost 4 bases and J 4 bases, leaving 4 bases between the germline ends. Looked up from germline, CDR1 is MDHEN and CDR2 is SYDVKM. The CDR3 is CASSSSYGYTF. The CDR3 DNA is TGTGCCAGCAGTTCAAGCTATGGCTACACCTTC.